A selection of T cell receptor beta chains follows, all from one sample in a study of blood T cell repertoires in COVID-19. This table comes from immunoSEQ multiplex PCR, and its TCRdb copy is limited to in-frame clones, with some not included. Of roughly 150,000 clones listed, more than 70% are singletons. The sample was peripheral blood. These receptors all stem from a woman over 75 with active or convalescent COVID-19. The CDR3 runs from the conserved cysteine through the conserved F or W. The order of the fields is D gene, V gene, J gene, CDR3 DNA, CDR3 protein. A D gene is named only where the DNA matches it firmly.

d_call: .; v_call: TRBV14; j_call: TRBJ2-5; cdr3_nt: TGTGCCAGCAGCCGGAGTCCCACACAAGAGACCCAGTACTTC; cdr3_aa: CASSRSPTQETQYF
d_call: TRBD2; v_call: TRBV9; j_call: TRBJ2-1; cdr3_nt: TGTGCCAGCAGCGGAATAGCGGGAGAGAGGGATGAGCAGTTCTTC; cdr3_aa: CASSGIAGERDEQFF
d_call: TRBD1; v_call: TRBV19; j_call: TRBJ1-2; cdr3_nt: TGTGCCAGTAGTGAACGACAGGGAGGTGGCAATGGCTACACCTTC; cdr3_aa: CASSERQGGGNGYTF
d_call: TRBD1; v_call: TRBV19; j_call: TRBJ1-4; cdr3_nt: TGTGCCAGTAGTATCACCGGGACAGGGGCGGAAAAACTGTTTTTT; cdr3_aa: CASSITGTGAEKLFF
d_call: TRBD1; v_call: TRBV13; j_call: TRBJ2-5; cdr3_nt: TGTGCCAGCAGCCCCAGGGGGCCAGGGGAGACCCAGTACTTC; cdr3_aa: CASSPRGPGETQYF
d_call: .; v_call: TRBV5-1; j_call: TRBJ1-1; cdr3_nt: TGCGCCAGCAGCTCCCCTCCCACAGGGACGAACACTGAAGCTTTCTTT; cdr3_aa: CASSSPPTGTNTEAFF
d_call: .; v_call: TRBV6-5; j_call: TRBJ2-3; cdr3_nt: TGTGCCAGCAGTTACTCGAGACAGGTTATGGATACGCAGTATTTT; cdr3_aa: CASSYSRQVMDTQYF
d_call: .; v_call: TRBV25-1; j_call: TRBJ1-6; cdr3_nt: TGTGCCAGCAGTGCCAGGGAAGGGTCACCCCTCCACTTT; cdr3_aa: CASSAREGSPLHF
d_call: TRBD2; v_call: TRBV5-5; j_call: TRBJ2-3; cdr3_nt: TGTGCCAGCAGCTTTCGGTACCGGGAGGGCACAGATACGCAGTATTTT; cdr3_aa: CASSFRYREGTDTQYF
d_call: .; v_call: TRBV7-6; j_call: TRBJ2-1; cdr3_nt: TGTGCCAGCAGCTTAGGCCCCCCAGGAACTTTCAATGAGCAGTTCTTC; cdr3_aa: CASSLGPPGTFNEQFF
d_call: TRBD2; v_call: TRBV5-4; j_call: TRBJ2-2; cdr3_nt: TGTGCCAGCAGCTCCGCACTAGCGGGAGCGGGCGGGGAGCTGTTTTTT; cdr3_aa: CASSSALAGAGGELFF
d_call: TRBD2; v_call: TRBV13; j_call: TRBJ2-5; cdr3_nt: TGTGCCAGCAGCTTAGGTGTGACTAGCGGGAGGGAGACCCAGTACTTC; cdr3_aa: CASSLGVTSGRETQYF
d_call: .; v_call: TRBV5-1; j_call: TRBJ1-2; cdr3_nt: TGCGCCAGCAGCTTGGAGCAGGGGAACTATGGCTACACCTTC; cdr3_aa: CASSLEQGNYGYTF
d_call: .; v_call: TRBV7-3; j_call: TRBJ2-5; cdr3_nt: TGTGCCAGCAGCCCGAGGGGGGGCGAGACCCAGTACTTC; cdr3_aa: CASSPRGGETQYF
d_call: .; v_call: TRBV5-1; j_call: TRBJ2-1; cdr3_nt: TGCGCCAGCAGCTTGAGTCAGGCTAATGAGCAGTTCTTC; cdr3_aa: CASSLSQANEQFF